This TCR beta chain was obtained from a study of PD-1 blockade in classical Hodgkin lymphoma. General study results and limits: Factors driving the repertoire differences, possibly disease activity or prior therapy, remain undefined. Patients excluded were those beginning nivolumab under 1 year after ASCT. By C4D1, CD4+ diversity increased significantly, especially in complete responders.

Profiled with immunoSEQ multiplex PCR; TCRdb holds only in-frame clones, not every one. Here the sample spans just under 30,000 clones, 85% to 90% being singletons. Each patient's relapse followed autologous stem cell transplantation, and brentuximab vedotin exposure varied. Researchers report purifying CD4+ T cells from thawed PBMCs by magnetic negative selection. Patients reached a best response of complete response, partial response or progressive disease. Of note for this clone: Antigen unknown.

This sequence originates from a human donor with classical Hodgkin lymphoma. This specimen was CD4+ T cells from blood, taken at baseline.

This CDR3 reads CASSSIRDYEQYF. The CDR3 coding sequence is TGTGCCAGCAGCTCTATCCGGGATTACGAGCAGTACTTC. The J gene is TRBJ2-7, the V gene TRBV7-2; D might be TRBD2 (5 bases). Germline values: CDR1 SGHTA, CDR2 FQGNSA. V lost 4 bases, J lost 4 bases, and 11 bases lay in between. The CDR3 has 13 amino acids.